This is a list of T cell receptor beta chains from one sample in a study of cytomegalovirus exposure and HLA in healthy donors. Clones were sequenced by immunoSEQ multiplex PCR, and TCRdb holds only the in-frame ones, with some missing. The data show approximately 160,000 clones, 75% to 85% seen once. The sample consisted of PBMCs. The receptors derive from a female donor in good health and CMV-seronegative. CDR3s include the opening cysteine and the closing phenylalanine or tryptophan. The D gene is left open where the match is weak. Rows give clone size only sometimes, using once, few, many, or a class for an expanded clone.

D gene,V gene,clone size,J gene,CDR3 protein,CDR3 DNA
TRBD2,TRBV30,.,TRBJ2-7,CAWSIGGSSYEQYF,TGTGCCTGGAGTATTGGCGGGAGTTCCTACGAGCAGTACTTC
TRBD1,TRBV18,.,TRBJ2-1,CASSPGTGLYNEQFF,TGTGCCAGCTCACCAGGGACAGGGCTCTACAATGAGCAGTTCTTC
.,TRBV30,.,TRBJ2-3,CAWQQGGDTQYF,TGTGCCTGGCAGCAGGGGGGAGATACGCAGTATTTT
.,TRBV10-3,.,TRBJ1-5,CAISESTPTRGRPQHF,TGTGCCATCAGTGAGTCCACTCCGACTAGGGGTCGGCCCCAGCATTTT
TRBD2,TRBV5-8,.,TRBJ2-3,CASSLELAGGTDTQYF,TGTGCCAGCAGCTTGGAACTAGCGGGAGGGACAGATACGCAGTATTTT
TRBD2,TRBV6-1,.,TRBJ2-7,CASTLKGGGSYEQYF,TGTGCCAGCACGCTTAAAGGCGGGGGTTCCTACGAGCAGTACTTC
.,TRBV9,.,TRBJ1-5,CASHDRYPRRNSNQPQHF,TGTGCCAGCCATGACAGGTACCCCAGAAGGAATAGCAATCAGCCCCAGCATTTT
.,TRBV19,.,TRBJ1-2,CASSPGAPGYTF,TGTGCCAGTAGTCCTGGGGCGCCTGGCTACACCTTC
.,TRBV7-2,.,TRBJ2-7,CASSFRDNYEQYF,TGTGCCAGCAGCTTCCGGGACAACTACGAGCAGTACTTC
.,TRBV6-1,.,TRBJ1-3,CASSEGQGSSGNTIYF,TGTGCCAGCAGTGAAGGCCAGGGGTCCAGCGGAAACACCATATATTTT
.,TRBV13,.,TRBJ1-5,CASSLRSFQGSFGNQPQHF,TGTGCCAGCAGCTTAAGGTCTTTTCAGGGGAGTTTTGGCAATCAGCCCCAGCATTTT
TRBD2,TRBV10-3,.,TRBJ2-1,CAIRAGEGLNEQFF,TGTGCCATCAGAGCGGGAGAAGGGCTCAATGAGCAGTTCTTC
TRBD1,TRBV5-1,.,TRBJ2-1,CASSIGQGYNEQFF,TGCGCCAGCAGCATCGGACAGGGTTACAATGAGCAGTTCTTC
.,TRBV28,few,TRBJ1-6,CASRRHSYNSPLHF,TGTGCCAGCAGACGTCATAGCTATAATTCACCCCTCCACTTT
.,TRBV9,few,TRBJ2-1,CASSVGTAGPSSSYNEQFF,TGTGCCAGCAGCGTAGGGACAGCCGGGCCAAGTAGCTCCTACAATGAGCAGTTCTTC
.,TRBV19,.,TRBJ1-2,CASIKPGGNGYTF,TGTGCCAGTATTAAGCCGGGGGGGAATGGCTACACCTTC
.,TRBV7-2,once,TRBJ2-7,CASSLESAQGNYEQYF,TGTGCCAGCAGCTTAGAGTCCGCACAGGGTAACTACGAGCAGTACTTC
TRBD2,TRBV27,.,TRBJ2-6,CASSLWEGRGGLTF,TGTGCCAGCAGTTTATGGGAGGGTCGGGGCGGCCTGACTTTC
TRBD2,TRBV7-9,.,TRBJ2-5,CASSLVRGGLETQYF,TGTGCCAGCAGCTTAGTTCGGGGGGGCCTAGAGACCCAGTACTTC
.,TRBV5-1,.,TRBJ1-2,CASRKPTGRDGYTF,TGCGCCAGCAGAAAGCCGACAGGACGGGATGGCTACACCTTC
.,TRBV19,few,TRBJ2-5,CASSIDGAGQETQYF,TGTGCCAGTAGTATAGATGGGGCAGGCCAAGAGACCCAGTACTTC